This T cell receptor beta chain was observed in a study of T-cell reconstitution after alpha-beta-depleted transplantation in children (dated by TCRdb to the mid-2010s). Describing the broader study: Using TCR repertoire profiling, the study quantitatively followed how T-cell immune reconstitution unfolded in children after TCRalphabeta/CD19-depleted allogeneic hematopoietic cell transplantation. Points the paper makes about the study in general: The high TCRbeta diversity at day 60 in some patients was ascribed to recipient T cells and intrathymic progenitors that had survived conditioning. About two months after transplant, the apparently early recovery of alphabetaT-cell counts reportedly depended on just several hundred clones that had expanded rapidly and came from non-depleted graft cells. Over subsequent months, a decline in hyperexpanded clone frequencies was noted, and after one year, T-cell counts and TCRbeta diversity were mostly ascribed to newly produced T cells.

This clonotype showed up just a few times. Its binding antigen is unknown. Base qualities were left out, and no much larger clone turns up one base away. According to the study, the label for this sample's treatment or condition signals: allogeneic hematopoietic cell transplantation with graft depleted of TCRalphabeta T cells and CD19 B cells. The transplant recipients were children given TCRalphabeta/CD19-depleted allogeneic hematopoietic cell grafts. Per the germline V gene (reference sequence), LNHNV is the CDR1 and YYDKDF is the CDR2. The CDR3 covers 16 residues, taking in both the cysteine and the phenylalanine. The retained sequence is limited to the CDR3, 48 bases, with the frame set at the first base. The germline V end is reduced by 7 bases and the J end by 5 bases; junction bases left unmatched: 14. Libraries were built with PCR. The instrument given in TCRdb is Illumina HiSeq 2500. Molecular barcoding was employed in the preparation of TCR libraries, with unique molecular identifiers being used to normalize TCRbeta repertoire quantification. TCRdb reprocessing: public reads trimmed at Q25 with fastp, clones called with MiXCR, in-frame beta chains kept. Under each unique CDR3 protein, matching rows form one entry showing the most common genes and DNA. The sample table holds about 580,000 distinct CDR3 sequences, of which around 23% were seen once. Of the sample, approximately 14% is held by the ten largest clones.

The source was PBMCs, mostly from graft donor cells, collected 360 days after TCRalphabeta/CD19-depleted stem cell transplant. The rearrangement joined TRBV15 to TRBJ1-2; 9 bases in the junction line up with TRBD1. The sequence came from a boy younger than two who had a stem cell transplant for acute myeloid leukemia, so the T cells may come from the graft donor. CDR3 region: CATTRTRDRVTYGYTF. The bases are TGTGCCACCACCAGGACTCGGGACAGGGTTACTTATGGCTACACCTTC.